These T cell receptor beta chains were read from a single sample in a study of spatial heterogeneity in lung cancer. TCRdb redid the calling of the 5' RACE reads with MiXCR, one entry per CDR3 protein. The repertoire consists of 45,000 to 55,000 distinct CDR3 sequences, with approximately 5% occurring once and the leading ten covering approximately 10%. The sequenced sample was PBMCs, obtained at surgery. The receptors originated from a male donor with early-stage non-small cell lung cancer. Each CDR3 is given with its conserved first and last residue. Each record gives: J gene, V gene, D gene, clone size, CDR3 protein, CDR3 DNA. A D gene is named only where the DNA matches it firmly. Only some rows state a clone size, as once, few, many or a class for expanded clones.

j_call: TRBJ2-5
v_call: TRBV7-2
d_call: NA
clone_size: many
cdr3_aa: CASSPAALQETQYF
cdr3_nt: TGTGCCAGCAGCCCAGCCGCCTTGCAAGAGACCCAGTACTTC

j_call: TRBJ2-3
v_call: TRBV3-1
d_call: TRBD2
clone_size: many
cdr3_aa: CASSHRYSGTQYF
cdr3_nt: TGTGCCAGCAGCCACCGGTATAGCGGGACGCAGTATTTT

j_call: TRBJ1-1
v_call: TRBV14
d_call: NA
clone_size: many
cdr3_aa: CASRPLGGLNTEAFF
cdr3_nt: TGTGCCAGCAGACCCCTGGGGGGGCTGAACACTGAAGCTTTCTTT

j_call: TRBJ2-2
v_call: TRBV3-1
d_call: NA
clone_size: many
cdr3_aa: CASSQRGREGGELFF
cdr3_nt: TGTGCCAGCAGCCAACGCGGCAGGGAAGGCGGGGAGCTGTTTTTT

j_call: TRBJ2-3
v_call: TRBV19
d_call: TRBD2
clone_size: many
cdr3_aa: CASRETGLATDTQYF
cdr3_nt: TGTGCCAGTAGAGAAACGGGACTAGCTACAGATACGCAGTATTTT

j_call: TRBJ2-3
v_call: TRBV9
d_call: NA
clone_size: many
cdr3_aa: CASSVAEGWSQYF
cdr3_nt: TGTGCCAGCAGCGTAGCTGAGGGGTGGTCGCAGTATTTT

j_call: TRBJ2-5
v_call: TRBV30
d_call: NA
clone_size: many
cdr3_aa: CAWRRRQGETQYF
cdr3_nt: TGTGCCTGGAGGCGCCGGCAGGGAGAGACCCAGTACTTC

j_call: TRBJ1-2
v_call: TRBV20-1
d_call: NA
clone_size: few
cdr3_aa: CSATSGGEGGYTF
cdr3_nt: TGCAGTGCTACCTCCGGGGGGGAGGGCGGCTACACCTTC

j_call: TRBJ2-7
v_call: TRBV29-1
d_call: NA
clone_size: many
cdr3_aa: CSVEGETHEQYF
cdr3_nt: TGCAGCGTTGAAGGGGAAACCCACGAGCAGTACTTC

j_call: TRBJ2-5
v_call: TRBV18
d_call: NA
clone_size: few
cdr3_aa: CAGSPPGQQETQYF
cdr3_nt: TGTGCCGGCTCACCACCAGGGCAGCAAGAGACCCAGTACTTC

j_call: TRBJ2-1
v_call: TRBV6-5
d_call: TRBD2
clone_size: many
cdr3_aa: CASSYSGLHNNEQFF
cdr3_nt: TGTGCCAGCAGTTACTCGGGACTACATAACAATGAGCAGTTCTTC

j_call: TRBJ2-1
v_call: TRBV4-1
d_call: NA
clone_size: many
cdr3_aa: CASSQGSGQTYNEQFF
cdr3_nt: TGCGCCAGCAGCCAAGGAAGCGGGCAAACCTACAATGAGCAGTTCTTC

j_call: TRBJ2-5
v_call: TRBV6-1
d_call: NA
clone_size: many
cdr3_aa: CASSENVSRETQYF
cdr3_nt: TGTGCCAGCAGTGAAAATGTTAGTCGGGAGACCCAGTACTTC

j_call: TRBJ2-5
v_call: TRBV30
d_call: TRBD2
clone_size: many
cdr3_aa: CAWTQLRRASGFPMDQETQYF
cdr3_nt: TGTGCCTGGACCCAGTTAAGGCGGGCTAGCGGCTTTCCGATGGACCAAGAGACCCAGTACTTC

j_call: TRBJ2-5
v_call: TRBV19
d_call: NA
clone_size: many
cdr3_aa: CASSTQGRRETQYF
cdr3_nt: TGTGCCAGTAGCACGCAAGGGCGACGAGAGACCCAGTACTTC

j_call: TRBJ2-7
v_call: TRBV11-1
d_call: NA
clone_size: many
cdr3_aa: CASSQGPGVEQYF
cdr3_nt: TGTGCCAGCAGCCAGGGGCCGGGGGTCGAGCAGTACTTC

j_call: TRBJ1-2
v_call: TRBV20-1
d_call: TRBD1
clone_size: many
cdr3_aa: CSARDRTGKFYGYTF
cdr3_nt: TGCAGTGCTAGAGATCGGACAGGGAAGTTCTATGGCTACACCTTC

j_call: TRBJ1-2
v_call: TRBV28
d_call: NA
clone_size: many
cdr3_aa: CASSSSRGRSF
cdr3_nt: TGTGCCAGCAGTTCGTCCCGAGGCCGTTCATTC

j_call: TRBJ2-3
v_call: TRBV6-2/TRBV6-3
d_call: NA
clone_size: NA
cdr3_aa: CASSMGPDTQYF
cdr3_nt: TGTGCCAGCAGTATGGGACCAGATACGCAGTATTTT

j_call: TRBJ2-5
v_call: TRBV20-1
d_call: TRBD2
clone_size: few
cdr3_aa: CSAQPGLAGGPKETQYF
cdr3_nt: TGCAGTGCCCAACCGGGACTAGCGGGAGGACCCAAAGAGACCCAGTACTTC

j_call: TRBJ2-7
v_call: TRBV20-1
d_call: TRBD1
clone_size: many
cdr3_aa: CSARTGGKQYF
cdr3_nt: TGCAGTGCGCGAACAGGGGGGAAGCAGTACTTC

j_call: TRBJ2-1
v_call: TRBV2
d_call: NA
clone_size: many
cdr3_aa: CAGGTLGSVVNEQFF
cdr3_nt: TGTGCCGGGGGGACCCTCGGGAGCGTGGTCAATGAGCAGTTCTTC

j_call: TRBJ1-5
v_call: TRBV28
d_call: NA
clone_size: many
cdr3_aa: CASSLEGRGSNQPQHF
cdr3_nt: TGTGCCAGCAGTTTAGAGGGCAGGGGCTCCAATCAGCCCCAGCATTTT

j_call: TRBJ2-1
v_call: TRBV29-1
d_call: TRBD1
clone_size: many
cdr3_aa: CSVENTGGQSYNEQFF
cdr3_nt: TGCAGCGTTGAAAACACAGGGGGCCAGTCGTACAATGAGCAGTTCTTC

j_call: TRBJ1-6
v_call: TRBV10-3
d_call: NA
clone_size: many
cdr3_aa: CAIHPTPNSPLHF
cdr3_nt: TGTGCCATCCACCCGACTCCAAATTCACCCCTCCACTTT

j_call: TRBJ2-1
v_call: TRBV7-2
d_call: NA
clone_size: many
cdr3_aa: CASSLGSATRNEQFF
cdr3_nt: TGTGCCAGCAGCTTAGGTAGCGCCACTAGGAATGAGCAGTTCTTC

j_call: TRBJ1-5
v_call: TRBV4-1
d_call: TRBD1
clone_size: NA
cdr3_aa: CASSRGQDSNQPQHF
cdr3_nt: TGCGCCAGCAGCCGAGGACAGGACAGCAATCAGCCCCAGCATTTT

j_call: TRBJ2-1
v_call: TRBV5-1
d_call: TRBD1
clone_size: NA
cdr3_aa: CASSLAQGDNEQFF
cdr3_nt: TGCGCCAGCAGCTTGGCACAGGGGGACAATGAGCAGTTCTTC

j_call: TRBJ2-1
v_call: TRBV7-9
d_call: TRBD2
clone_size: NA
cdr3_aa: CATRAGGTYNEQFF
cdr3_nt: TGTGCCACCCGAGCGGGAGGAACCTACAATGAGCAGTTCTTC

j_call: TRBJ2-5
v_call: TRBV9
d_call: NA
clone_size: many
cdr3_aa: CASSVGSQPQETQYF
cdr3_nt: TGTGCCAGCAGCGTAGGGTCCCAACCACAAGAGACCCAGTACTTC

j_call: TRBJ2-7
v_call: TRBV29-1
d_call: NA
clone_size: many
cdr3_aa: CSVDRGHEQYF
cdr3_nt: TGCAGCGTTGACAGGGGCCACGAGCAGTACTTC

j_call: TRBJ2-7
v_call: TRBV20-1
d_call: NA
clone_size: many
cdr3_aa: CSARGPGQRESEQYF
cdr3_nt: TGCAGTGCTAGAGGCCCCGGACAGCGAGAATCCGAGCAGTACTTC

j_call: TRBJ1-1
v_call: TRBV10-2
d_call: NA
clone_size: many
cdr3_aa: CASIQSANTEAFF
cdr3_nt: TGCGCCAGCATCCAGTCGGCGAACACTGAAGCTTTCTTT

j_call: TRBJ1-2
v_call: TRBV20-1
d_call: TRBD1
clone_size: NA
cdr3_aa: CSVSGGAIYGYTF
cdr3_nt: TGCAGTGTCTCAGGGGGCGCAATCTATGGCTACACCTTC

j_call: TRBJ2-4
v_call: TRBV7-9
d_call: NA
clone_size: NA
cdr3_aa: CASSLGVGGLAKNIQYF
cdr3_nt: TGTGCCAGCAGCTTAGGAGTTGGGGGGCTAGCCAAAAACATTCAGTACTTC

j_call: TRBJ2-7
v_call: TRBV20-1
d_call: NA
clone_size: many
cdr3_aa: CSARGGTYEQYF
cdr3_nt: TGCAGTGCTAGAGGTGGAACCTACGAGCAGTACTTC

j_call: TRBJ1-2
v_call: TRBV25-1
d_call: NA
clone_size: many
cdr3_aa: CASSAGTDPFTDYGYTF
cdr3_nt: TGTGCCAGCAGTGCGGGGACGGACCCCTTTACAGACTATGGCTACACCTTC

j_call: TRBJ2-7
v_call: TRBV6-2/TRBV6-3
d_call: TRBD1
clone_size: many
cdr3_aa: CASTPPTGGLYEQYF
cdr3_nt: TGTGCCAGCACTCCCCCCACAGGGGGCCTCTACGAGCAGTACTTC